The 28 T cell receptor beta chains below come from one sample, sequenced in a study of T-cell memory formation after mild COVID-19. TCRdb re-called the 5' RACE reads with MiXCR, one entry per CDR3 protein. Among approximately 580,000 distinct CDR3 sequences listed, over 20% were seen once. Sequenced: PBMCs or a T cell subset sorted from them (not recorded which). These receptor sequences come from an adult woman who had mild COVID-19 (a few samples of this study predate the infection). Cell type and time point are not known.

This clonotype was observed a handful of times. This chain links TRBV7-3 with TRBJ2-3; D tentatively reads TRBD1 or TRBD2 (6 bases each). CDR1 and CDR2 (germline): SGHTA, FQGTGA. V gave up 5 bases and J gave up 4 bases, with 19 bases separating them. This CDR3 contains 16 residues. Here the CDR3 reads CASSPGKLGGADTQYF. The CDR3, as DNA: TGTGCCAGCAGCCCTGGGAAGCTGGGGGGCGCAGATACGCAGTATTTT.

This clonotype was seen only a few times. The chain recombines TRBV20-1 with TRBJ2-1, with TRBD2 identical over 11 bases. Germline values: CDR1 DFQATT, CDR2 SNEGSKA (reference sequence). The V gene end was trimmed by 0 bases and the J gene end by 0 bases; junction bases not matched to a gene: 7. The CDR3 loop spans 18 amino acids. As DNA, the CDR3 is TGCAGTGCTAGAGATCCCCGACTAGCGGGACGCTCCTACAATGAGCAGTTCTTC. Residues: CSARDPRLAGRSYNEQFF.

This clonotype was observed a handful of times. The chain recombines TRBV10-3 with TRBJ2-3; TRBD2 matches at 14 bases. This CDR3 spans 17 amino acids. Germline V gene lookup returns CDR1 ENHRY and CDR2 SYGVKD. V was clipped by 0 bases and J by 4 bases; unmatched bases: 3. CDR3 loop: CAISESGLAGGADTQYF. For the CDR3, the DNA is TGTGCCATCAGTGAGTCCGGACTAGCGGGGGGAGCAGATACGCAGTATTTT.

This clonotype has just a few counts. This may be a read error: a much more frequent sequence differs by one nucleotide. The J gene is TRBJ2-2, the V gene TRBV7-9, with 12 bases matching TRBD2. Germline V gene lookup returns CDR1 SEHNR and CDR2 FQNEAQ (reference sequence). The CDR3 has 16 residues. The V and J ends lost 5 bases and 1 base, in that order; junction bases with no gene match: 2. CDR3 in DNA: TGTGCCAGCAGCCAGGGACTAGCGGGGAACACCGGGGAGCTGTTTTTT. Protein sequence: CASSQGLAGNTGELFF.

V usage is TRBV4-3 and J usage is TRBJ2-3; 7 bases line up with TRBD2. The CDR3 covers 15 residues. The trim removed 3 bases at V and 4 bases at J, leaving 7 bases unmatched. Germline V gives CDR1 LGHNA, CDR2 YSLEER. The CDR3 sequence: CASSHIKSGADTQYF. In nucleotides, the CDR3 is TGCGCCAGCAGCCATATCAAAAGCGGGGCAGATACGCAGTATTTT.

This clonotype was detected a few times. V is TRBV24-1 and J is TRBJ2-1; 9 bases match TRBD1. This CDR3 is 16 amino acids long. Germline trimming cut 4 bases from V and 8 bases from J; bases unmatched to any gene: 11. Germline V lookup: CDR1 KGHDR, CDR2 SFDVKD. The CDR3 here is CATSDWGQGVLYEQFF. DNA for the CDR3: TGTGCCACCAGTGACTGGGGACAGGGAGTCCTCTATGAGCAGTTCTTC.

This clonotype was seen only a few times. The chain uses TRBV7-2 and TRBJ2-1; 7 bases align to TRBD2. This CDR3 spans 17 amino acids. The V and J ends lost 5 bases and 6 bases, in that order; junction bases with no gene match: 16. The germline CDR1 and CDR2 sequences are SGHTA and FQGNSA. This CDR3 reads CASSSLAGLAVGNEQFF. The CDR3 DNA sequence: TGTGCCAGCAGCAGCTTAGCCGGTCTAGCGGTCGGCAATGAGCAGTTCTTC.

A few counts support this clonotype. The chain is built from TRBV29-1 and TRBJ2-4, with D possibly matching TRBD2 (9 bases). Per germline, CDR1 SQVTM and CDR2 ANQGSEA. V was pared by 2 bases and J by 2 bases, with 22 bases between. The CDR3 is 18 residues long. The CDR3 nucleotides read TGCAGCGTTGAAAGGCAGGGGGCGGGAGGGGGCTCCAAAAACATTCAGTACTTC. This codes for CSVERQGAGGGSKNIQYF.

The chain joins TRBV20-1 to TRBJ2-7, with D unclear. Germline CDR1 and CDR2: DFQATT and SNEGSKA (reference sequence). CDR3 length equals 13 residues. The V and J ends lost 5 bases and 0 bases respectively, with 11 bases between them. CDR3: CSAPGTSSYEQYF. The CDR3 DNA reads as TGCAGTGCTCCAGGAACAAGCTCCTACGAGCAGTACTTC.

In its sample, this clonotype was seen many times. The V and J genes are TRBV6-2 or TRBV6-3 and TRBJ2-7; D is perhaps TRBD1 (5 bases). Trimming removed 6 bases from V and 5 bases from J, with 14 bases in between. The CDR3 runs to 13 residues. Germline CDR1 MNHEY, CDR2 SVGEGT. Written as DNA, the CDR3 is TGTGCCAGCAGGCCAGGGTGGGCCCACGAGCAGTACTTC. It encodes CASRPGWAHEQYF.

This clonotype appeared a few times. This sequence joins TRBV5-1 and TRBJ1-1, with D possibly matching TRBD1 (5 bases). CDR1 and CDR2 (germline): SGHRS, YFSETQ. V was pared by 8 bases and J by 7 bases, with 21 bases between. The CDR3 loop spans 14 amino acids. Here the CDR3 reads CASTSGAGGYEAFF. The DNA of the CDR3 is TGCGCCAGTACCAGCGGGGCAGGTGGCTATGAAGCTTTCTTT. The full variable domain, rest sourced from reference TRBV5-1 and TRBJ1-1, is KAGVTQTPRYLIKTRGQQVTLSCSPISGHRSVSWYQQTPGQGLQFLFEYFSETQRNKGNFPGRFSGRQFSNSRSEMNVSTLELGDSALYLCASTSGAGGYEAFFGQGTRLTVV.

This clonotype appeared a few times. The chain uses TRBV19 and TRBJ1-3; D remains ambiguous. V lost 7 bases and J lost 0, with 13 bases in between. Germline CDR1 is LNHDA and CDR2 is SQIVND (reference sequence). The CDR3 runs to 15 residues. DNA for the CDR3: TGTGCCAGTACAGTAGGGTTGCGCTCTGGAAACACCATATATTTT. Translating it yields CASTVGLRSGNTIYF.

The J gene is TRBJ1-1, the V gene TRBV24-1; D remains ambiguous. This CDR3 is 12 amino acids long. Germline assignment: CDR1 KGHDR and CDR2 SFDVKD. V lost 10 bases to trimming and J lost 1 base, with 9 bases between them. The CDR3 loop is CATRRANTEAFF. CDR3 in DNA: TGTGCCACTAGAAGGGCGAACACTGAAGCTTTCTTT.

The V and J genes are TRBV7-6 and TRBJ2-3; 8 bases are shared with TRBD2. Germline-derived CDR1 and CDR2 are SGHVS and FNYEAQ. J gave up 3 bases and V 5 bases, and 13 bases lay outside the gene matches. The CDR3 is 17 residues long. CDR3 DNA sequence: TGTGCCAGCAGCCAACCCCGACTCAAGCGGGAGACAGATACGCAGTATTTT. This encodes CASSQPRLKRETDTQYF.

Here the CDR3 DNA reads TGTGCCAGCAGCCCCCAGGGGGCGTATGAGCAGTTCTTC. As protein: CASSPQGAYEQFF. J is TRBJ2-1 and V is TRBV7-3; 8 bases map to TRBD1. CDR1 and CDR2 from the germline V gene are SGHTA and FQGTGA. The CDR3 sequence is 13 residues long. The trim removed 5 bases at V and 8 bases at J, leaving 5 bases unmatched.

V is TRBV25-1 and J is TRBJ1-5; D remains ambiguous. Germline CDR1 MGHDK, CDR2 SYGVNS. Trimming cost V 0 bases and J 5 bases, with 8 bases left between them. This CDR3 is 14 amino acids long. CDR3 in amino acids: CASSEYGEYQPQHF. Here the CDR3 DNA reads TGTGCCAGCAGTGAATATGGGGAATATCAGCCCCAGCATTTT.

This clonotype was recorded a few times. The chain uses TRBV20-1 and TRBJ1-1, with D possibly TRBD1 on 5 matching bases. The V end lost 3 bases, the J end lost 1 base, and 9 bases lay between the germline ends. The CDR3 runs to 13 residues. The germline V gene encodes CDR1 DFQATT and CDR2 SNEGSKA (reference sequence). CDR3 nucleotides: TGCAGTGCTAGCACGGGGGGGAACACTGAAGCTTTCTTT. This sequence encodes CSASTGGNTEAFF.

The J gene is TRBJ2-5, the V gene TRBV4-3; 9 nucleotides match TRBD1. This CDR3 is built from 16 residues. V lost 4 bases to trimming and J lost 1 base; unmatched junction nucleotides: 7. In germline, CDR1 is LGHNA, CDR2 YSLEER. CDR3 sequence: CASSRVPGQGQETQYF. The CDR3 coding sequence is TGCGCCAGCAGCCGCGTACCGGGACAGGGCCAAGAGACCCAGTACTTC.

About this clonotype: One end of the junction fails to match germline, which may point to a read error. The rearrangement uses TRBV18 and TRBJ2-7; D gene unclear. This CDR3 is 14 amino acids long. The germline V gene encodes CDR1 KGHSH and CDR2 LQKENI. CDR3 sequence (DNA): TGTGCCAGCTCACCAAGTCATAGCTCCCACGAGCAGTACTTC. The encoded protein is CASSPSHSSHEQYF.

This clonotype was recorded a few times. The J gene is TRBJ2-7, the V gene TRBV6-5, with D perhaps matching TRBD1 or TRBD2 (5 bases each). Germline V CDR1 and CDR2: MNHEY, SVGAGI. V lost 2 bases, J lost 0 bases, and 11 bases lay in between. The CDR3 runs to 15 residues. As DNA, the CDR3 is TGTGCCAGCAGTTACGGTGGGGGAAACTCCTACGAGCAGTACTTC. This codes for CASSYGGGNSYEQYF.

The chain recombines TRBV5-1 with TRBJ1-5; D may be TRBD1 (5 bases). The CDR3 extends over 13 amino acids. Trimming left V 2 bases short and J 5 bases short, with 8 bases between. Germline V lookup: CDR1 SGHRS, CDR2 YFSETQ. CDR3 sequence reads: CASSFGADQPQHF. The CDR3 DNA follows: TGCGCCAGCAGCTTCGGGGCGGATCAGCCCCAGCATTTT.

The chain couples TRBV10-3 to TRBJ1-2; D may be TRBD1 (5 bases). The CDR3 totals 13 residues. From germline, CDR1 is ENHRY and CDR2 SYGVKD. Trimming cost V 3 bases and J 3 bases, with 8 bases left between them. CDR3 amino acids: CAISDRGDYGYTF. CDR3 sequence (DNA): TGTGCCATCAGTGACCGGGGCGACTATGGCTACACCTTC.

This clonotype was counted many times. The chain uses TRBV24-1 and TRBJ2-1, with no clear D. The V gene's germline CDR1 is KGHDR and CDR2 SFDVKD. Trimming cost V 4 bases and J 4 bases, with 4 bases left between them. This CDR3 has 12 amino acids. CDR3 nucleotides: TGTGCCACCAGTGAGAGATACAATGAGCAGTTCTTC. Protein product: CATSERYNEQFF.

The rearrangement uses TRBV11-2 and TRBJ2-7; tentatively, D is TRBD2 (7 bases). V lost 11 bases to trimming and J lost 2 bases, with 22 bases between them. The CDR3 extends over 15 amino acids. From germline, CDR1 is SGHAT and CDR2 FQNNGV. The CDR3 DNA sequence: TGTGCCTCCCAGCGGGGAGGGGGACAAACCTACGAGCAGTACTTC. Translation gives CASQRGGGQTYEQYF.

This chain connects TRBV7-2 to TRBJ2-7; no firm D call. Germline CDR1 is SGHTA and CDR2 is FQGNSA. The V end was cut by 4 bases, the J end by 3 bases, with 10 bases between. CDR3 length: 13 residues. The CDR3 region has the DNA TGTGCCAGCAGCTCCTTACAGAGCTACGAGCAGTACTTC. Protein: CASSSLQSYEQYF.

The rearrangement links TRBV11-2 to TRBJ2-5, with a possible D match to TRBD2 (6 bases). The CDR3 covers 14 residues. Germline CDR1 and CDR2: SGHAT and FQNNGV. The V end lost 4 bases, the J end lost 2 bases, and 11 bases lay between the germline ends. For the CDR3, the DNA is TGTGCCAGCAGCTCCAGGCGGGGTCAAGAGACCCAGTACTTC. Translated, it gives CASSSRRGQETQYF.

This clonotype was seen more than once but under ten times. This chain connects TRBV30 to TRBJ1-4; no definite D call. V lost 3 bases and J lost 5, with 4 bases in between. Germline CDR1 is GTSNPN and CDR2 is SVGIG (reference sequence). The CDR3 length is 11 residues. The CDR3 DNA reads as TGTGCCTGGAGATTAAATGAAAAACTGTTTTTT. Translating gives CAWRLNEKLFF.

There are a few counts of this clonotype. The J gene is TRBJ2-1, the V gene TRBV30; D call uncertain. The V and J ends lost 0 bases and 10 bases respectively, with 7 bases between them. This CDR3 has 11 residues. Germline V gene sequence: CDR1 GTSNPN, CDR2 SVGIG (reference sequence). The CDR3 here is CAWSVAFEQFF. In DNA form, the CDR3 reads TGTGCCTGGAGTGTTGCGTTCGAGCAGTTCTTC.